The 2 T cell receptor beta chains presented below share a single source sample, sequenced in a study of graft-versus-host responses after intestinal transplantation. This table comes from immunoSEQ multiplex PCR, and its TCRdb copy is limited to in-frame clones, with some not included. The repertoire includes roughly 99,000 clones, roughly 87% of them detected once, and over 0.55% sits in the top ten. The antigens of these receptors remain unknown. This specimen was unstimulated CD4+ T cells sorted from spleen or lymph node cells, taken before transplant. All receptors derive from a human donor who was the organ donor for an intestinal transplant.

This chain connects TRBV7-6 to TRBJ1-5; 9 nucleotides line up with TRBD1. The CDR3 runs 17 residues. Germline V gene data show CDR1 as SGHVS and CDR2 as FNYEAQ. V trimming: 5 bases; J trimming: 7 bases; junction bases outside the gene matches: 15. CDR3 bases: TGTGCCAGCAGCCGAGAACAGGGGGCGCCCCTTGGGCAGCCCCAGCATTTT. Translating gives CASSREQGAPLGQPQHF.

DNA of the CDR3: TGTGCCAGCAGCGATAGCGCGGGAGGGCCGGATACGCAGTATTTT. Encoded protein: CASSDSAGGPDTQYF. The chain combines TRBV5-6 with TRBJ2-3, with 9 bases aligning to TRBD2. This CDR3 has 15 amino acids. Germline CDR1 reads SGHDT; CDR2 reads YYEEEE. J gave up 6 bases and V 4 bases, and 9 bases lay outside the gene matches. Combining the CDR3 with reference TRBV5-6 and TRBJ2-3 gives the whole variable domain DAGVTQSPTHLIKTRGQQVTLRCSPKSGHDTVSWYQQALGQGPQFIFQYYEEEERQRGNFPDRFSGHQFPNYSSELNVNALLLGDSALYLCASSDSAGGPDTQYFGPGTRLTVL.